Listed below are T cell receptor beta chains from one sample, sequenced in a study of cytomegalovirus exposure and HLA in healthy donors. The assay was immunoSEQ multiplex PCR, and TCRdb's table has in-frame clones only and misses some. The repertoire holds some 69,000 clones, with over 90% as singletons. The sample taken for sequencing was PBMCs. The receptors derive from a woman aged 18-29 years in good health and CMV-seropositive. CDR3s include the opening cysteine and the closing phenylalanine or tryptophan. D genes are given only for firm matches. Part of the rows lack a size; the others show once, few, many or a class for expanded clones.

NA	TRBV7-5	TRBJ1-1	NA	TGTGCCAGAGGACTGTGGGCCACTGAAGCTTTCTTT	CARGLWATEAFF
NA	TRBV7-8	TRBJ2-1	TRBD1	TGTGCCAGCAGCTTAGATGGGACAGACGGGCAGTTCTTC	CASSLDGTDGQFF
few	TRBV27	TRBJ1-1	NA	TGTGCCAGCAGTTTATTCGGGGGGCCCCACACTGAAGCTTTCTTT	CASSLFGGPHTEAFF
NA	TRBV11-3	TRBJ2-7	TRBD2	TGTGCCAGCAGCTTAAGAGCGGGGATAACCTACGAGCAGTACTTC	CASSLRAGITYEQYF
NA	TRBV5-1	TRBJ2-1	NA	TGCGCCAGCAGCTTCACAGATTCCTACAATGAGCAGTTCTTC	CASSFTDSYNEQFF
NA	TRBV28	TRBJ1-4	NA	TGTGCCAGCAGTGCCATTGCAGAGGGGGATGAAAAACTGTTTTTT	CASSAIAEGDEKLFF
NA	TRBV6-1	TRBJ2-1	TRBD2	TGTGCCAGTCAAAGGGCGGGAGGCTCCTACAATGAGCAGTTCTTC	CASQRAGGSYNEQFF
once	TRBV9	TRBJ2-1	TRBD2	TGTGCCAGCAGCGTAGGACTAGCGGAGTACAATGAGCAGTTCTTC	CASSVGLAEYNEQFF
NA	TRBV18	TRBJ1-4	NA	TGTGCCAGCTCACCCCCCTATGAAAAACTGTTTTTT	CASSPPYEKLFF
NA	TRBV19	TRBJ2-2	TRBD1	TGTGCCAGTAGTATGGTCGGGACAGGGATCGGGGAGCTGTTTTTT	CASSMVGTGIGELFF
once	TRBV2	TRBJ2-7	TRBD1	TGTGCCACGAATAGTGGGACAGGCCCCTACGAGCAGTACTTC	CATNSGTGPYEQYF
NA	TRBV6-5	TRBJ2-7	TRBD2	TGTGCCAGCAGTATAGCGGGAGGACGTTACGAGCAGTACTTC	CASSIAGGRYEQYF
NA	TRBV7-2	TRBJ2-5	TRBD2	TGTGCCAGCAGCTTAGTGGCGCTAGCGGCCAAGTGGGAGACCCAGTACTTC	CASSLVALAAKWETQYF
NA	TRBV5-6	TRBJ1-1	NA	TGTGCCAGCAGCTTTTTCGGGTTGGGGACATCCAACACTGAAGCTTTCTTT	CASSFFGLGTSNTEAFF